This T cell receptor (beta chain) is from a study of neurological immune-mediated disorders. TCRdb analysed the 5' RACE reads with MiXCR anew, one entry per CDR3 protein. The data show more than 75,000 distinct CDR3 sequences, with about 5.5% seen just once and roughly 2.4% held by the top ten. V shed 3 bases and J shed 0 bases, with 16 bases lying between them. The CDR3 is 18 amino acids. CDR1 and CDR2 (germline): KGHDR, SFDVKD. This clonotype was picked up many times. The chain has TRBV24-1 and TRBJ2-2; D gene unclear. The source material was PBMCs. This receptor was identified in a woman younger than 45 with multiple sclerosis. CDR3 nucleotide sequence: TGTGCCACCAGTGATCCCAAGCTTAGGAGCTCGAACACCGGGGAGCTGTTTTTT. Translation: CATSDPKLRSSNTGELFF.